This T cell receptor beta chain was retrieved from a study of brain T cells in children with intractable seizures. Study observations and caveats: Pre- and post-surgery blood differed in depth, so pre-surgery absences may be undersampling.

The CDR3 sequence is 14 residues long. The V gene lost 0 bases and the J gene lost 4 bases, with 9 bases spanning the gap. The germline CDR1 and CDR2 sequences are SGDLS and YYNGEE. The sequenced cases were selected for having the highest brain T cell transcript signatures. About this clone itself: As yet, its antigen is unknown.

The assay was immunoSEQ multiplex PCR, and TCRdb's table has in-frame clones only and misses some. This sample has about 80,000 clones, with roughly 89% found just once. The chain has TRBV9 and TRBJ2-3; D is unresolved. This sequence was found in a girl aged 2 to 9 with Rasmussen encephalitis and intractable seizures. The material sequenced was peripheral blood, taken at surgery. The CDR3 DNA sequence: TGTGCCAGCAGCGTAGATACTATCCCAGATACGCAGTATTTT. As protein: CASSVDTIPDTQYF.